The subject of this entry is one T cell receptor beta chain. Its specificity is not known. The investigators reverse transcribed all of the isolated RNA, so they sequenced expressed TCRB transcripts. Method: immunoSEQ multiplex PCR; TCRdb's copy keeps in-frame clones and lacks some. The sample consists of around 430,000 clones, about 32% of them appearing once. The CDR3 is 15 amino acids. Germline CDR1 is SGHAT and CDR2 is FQDESV (reference sequence). Trimming at V came to 1 base and at J to 8 bases, leaving 10 bases not matched to a gene. This entry comes from a study of beta chain features in type 1 diabetes. Study-level points and caveats: Among patients, naive, central memory and Treg TCRB repertoires appeared more similar than among healthy donors. In patients and controls equally, PCR might favor templates that are shorter.

The sequence was collected from a man aged 18 to 29 in good health. The sample taken for sequencing was naive CD4+ T cells from blood. The V and J genes are TRBV11-1 and TRBJ2-7; 8 positions agree with TRBD1. The CDR3 DNA follows: TGTGCCAGCAGCTTAGGCCGGGACAGGACTCGTAAGCAGTACTTC. This gives the protein CASSLGRDRTRKQYF.